This T cell receptor beta chain was identified during a study of T cell responses to AZD1222 COVID-19 vaccine (dated by TCRdb to the early 2020s). For the study in its entirety: Because spike-specific TCR depth and breadth did not differ between the two schedules, AZD1222 recipients who got a second dose at roughly 4 weeks were pooled with those who got a second dose at roughly 12 weeks. A total of 233 trial participants underwent TCR sequencing, of whom roughly 210 had received two doses of AZD1222 and some 25 had received two doses of the MenACWY control vaccine. Trial participants were enrolled by age into subgroups of 18-55, 56-69 and 70-plus years, and around 140, 26 and 57 TCR-sequenced participants, respectively, were included in these subgroups.

What the authors observed across the whole study: In the small 56-69-year group, the increase in depth fell short of significance, most likely because of low power. After two AZD1222 doses, spike-specific TCR breadth and depth were significantly higher than at day 0 and than in MenACWY recipients. Participants were mostly white British, with more females than males. The authors suggested clonal diversity may have been underestimated. CD4 TCRs associated with the vaccine covered the entire spike protein, and the dominant responses were in regions 160-218 and 743-854. Because no day 14 peak-response samples were available, repertoires were characterized only after the peak T cell response. Reportedly, close to half of the unique spike-specific TCRs recognized epitopes lying outside the regions that are mutated in the B.1.351 and B.1.1.7 variants. Conclusions about previously exposed vaccinees are limited because only six or seven AZD1222 recipients were SARS-CoV-2 seropositive at baseline.

The CDR3 regions of human TCRbeta chains were analyzed by immunosequencing. On the authors' methods: Repertoire TCRs were checked for matches against a reference library of SARS-CoV-2-specific TCRs that had been generated using the MIRA antigen-specificity platform. Breadth meant the fraction of unique TCRs that were SARS-CoV-2-associated, whereas depth meant the fraction of total T cells that were SARS-CoV-2-associated. Using the MIRA data, each spike-specific TCR was mapped to the spike region that the TCR reacts to and placed in a CD4 or CD8 class. Log10-transformed breadth and depth values were compared by one-way ANOVA with Sidak's multiple comparisons tests. TCRdb re-hosts the immuneACCESS table, in-frame sequences only. Its copies lack some clones; in the studies checked, an unresolved V gene accounts for under half of them, and the cause for the rest is not known. The V and J calls and the clone size are those of that table, but D and trimming were determined from the DNA. In all, the sample holds around 150,000 clones, and 88% of those were seen once. The ten largest account for around 5.2% of the sample.

From cysteine to phenylalanine, the CDR3 is 13 amino acids long. CDR3 DNA only is kept here, 39 bases in frame from base 1. V lost 2 bases and J lost 1 base; the stretch between them is 6 bases long. Based on the germline V gene (reference sequence), the CDR1 and CDR2 sequences are SGHNT and YYREEE. This clone was found once. Its antigen specificity is not known. The input lacks base qualities; no much larger clone sits a single base away. The label giving this sample's time point can be read as: baseline before first vaccination. Samples from vaccinated people were obtained from the UK trials COV001 and COV002, which included a single-blind randomized controlled phase 2/3 trial of AZD1222 (ChAdOx1 nCoV-19) in healthy adults. For TCRbeta chain sequencing, PBMC samples from trial participants were taken at day 0 and at day 28 after the second dose.

The chain joins TRBV5-4 to TRBJ1-1; no D gene is confidently identified. The clonotype originates from an adult in good health. Sequenced material: peripheral blood, taken on day 0 of AZD1222 vaccination. Read as DNA, the sequence is TGTGCCAGCAGCTTACATAAGAACACTGAAGCTTTCTTT. Its coded protein is CASSLHKNTEAFF. The CDR3 plus the reference TRBV5-4 and TRBJ1-1 genes for the other parts give the full variable domain: ETGVTQSPTHLIKTRGQQVTLRCSSQSGHNTVSWYQQALGQGPQFIFQYYREEENGRGNFPPRFSGLQFPNYSSELNVNALELDDSALYLCASSLHKNTEAFFGQGTRLTVV.